The rows below give T cell receptor beta chains drawn from one sample of a study of cytomegalovirus exposure and HLA in healthy donors. Assay used: immunoSEQ multiplex PCR; TCRdb lists only in-frame clones, some missing. The profile shows about 130,000 clones, around 75% of them singletons. The sequenced material came from PBMCs. These receptors all stem from a man aged 40-49 years in good health and CMV-seronegative. CDR3s include the opening cysteine and the closing phenylalanine or tryptophan. The D gene is left open where the match is weak. Some rows have no size entry. The others give once, few or many, or a class for an expanded clone.

j_call d_call v_call clone_size cdr3_aa cdr3_nt
TRBJ1-2 . TRBV11-2 . CASSLGGARYYGYTF TGTGCCAGCAGCTTAGGTGGGGCCAGATACTATGGCTACACCTTC
TRBJ1-5 . TRBV7-9 few CASPEGVEGNQPQHF TGTGCCAGCCCCGAGGGCGTAGAGGGCAATCAGCCCCAGCATTTT
TRBJ1-1 . TRBV6-5 . CASSQTPQAFEAFF TGTGCCAGCAGTCAGACGCCTCAGGCATTTGAAGCTTTCTTT
TRBJ2-7 TRBD1 TRBV10-3 . CAISEGGFEQYF TGTGCCATCAGTGAAGGGGGCTTCGAGCAGTACTTC
TRBJ2-3 . TRBV11-2 . CASSSPTGLTDTQYF TGTGCCAGCAGCTCCCCGACAGGCCTCACAGATACGCAGTATTTT
TRBJ2-2 TRBD1 TRBV14 . CASSQGVPRQGYTGELFF TGTGCCAGCAGCCAAGGGGTTCCCAGACAGGGGTATACCGGGGAGCTGTTTTTT
TRBJ2-7 TRBD2 TRBV4-3 few CASSPSGSSYEQYF TGCGCCAGCAGCCCTAGCGGATCCTCCTACGAGCAGTACTTC
TRBJ2-7 TRBD1 TRBV4-2 . CASSQVEGASYEQYF TGTGCCAGCAGCCAAGTTGAGGGGGCCTCCTACGAGCAGTACTTC
TRBJ2-1 . TRBV7-9 . CASSLAVINEQFF TGTGCCAGCAGCTTGGCAGTAATTAATGAGCAGTTCTTC
TRBJ2-7 . TRBV29-1 . CSVQAIGYEQYF TGCAGCGTTCAGGCTATCGGTTACGAGCAGTACTTC
TRBJ1-6 . TRBV10-1 once CASSDFPNFRVYNSPLHF TGCGCCAGCAGTGACTTCCCAAACTTCAGGGTGTATAATTCACCCCTCCACTTT
TRBJ2-3 TRBD2 TRBV7-9 . CASGTSGGKSTDTQYF TGTGCCAGCGGGACTAGCGGGGGGAAAAGCACAGATACGCAGTATTTT
TRBJ2-7 TRBD1 TRBV29-1 . CSVQDRDPGQGYEQYF TGCAGCGTCCAAGACCGAGACCCGGGACAGGGCTACGAGCAGTACTTC
TRBJ2-3 . TRBV10-1 once CASTWAGTDTQYF TGCGCCAGCACTTGGGCAGGCACAGATACGCAGTATTTT
TRBJ2-3 TRBD2 TRBV29-1 . CSAGSVRGGRDTQYF TGCAGCGCGGGGAGCGTACGGGGGGGCAGGGATACGCAGTATTTT
TRBJ2-5 TRBD1 TRBV27 once CASRDWTGVETQYF TGTGCCAGCAGAGACTGGACAGGGGTAGAGACCCAGTACTTC
TRBJ1-1 . TRBV7-9 . CASSFYGVDTEAFF TGTGCCAGCAGCTTCTACGGGGTGGACACTGAAGCTTTCTTT
TRBJ2-7 TRBD2 TRBV6-1 . CASADVGLASYEQYF TGTGCCAGCGCCGATGTAGGACTAGCGAGCTACGAGCAGTACTTC
TRBJ2-2 . TRBV5-1 . CASSPGTNTGELFF TGCGCCAGCAGCCCCGGGACTAACACCGGGGAGCTGTTTTTT
TRBJ1-4 TRBD1 TRBV10-3 . CAISPAPGQTNEKLFF TGTGCCATCAGCCCAGCACCGGGACAGACTAATGAAAAACTGTTTTTT
TRBJ2-3 . TRBV19 . CASSIPNLADTQYF TGTGCCAGTAGTATCCCCAACTTGGCAGATACGCAGTATTTT
TRBJ2-5 TRBD2 TRBV7-2 . CASSLVGTSGRAPETQYF TGTGCCAGCAGCTTAGTCGGGACTAGCGGGAGGGCCCCAGAGACCCAGTACTTC
TRBJ1-5 . TRBV5-1 . CASSAYSNQPQHF TGCGCCAGCAGCGCGTATAGCAATCAGCCCCAGCATTTT
TRBJ1-2 . TRBV19 . CASSPGHPNYGYTF TGTGCCAGTAGTCCGGGACACCCTAACTATGGCTACACCTTC
TRBJ1-4 . TRBV28 . CASSRLTGKVEKLFF TGTGCCAGCAGCCGACTAACAGGGAAGGTTGAAAAACTGTTTTTT
TRBJ2-1 TRBD1 TRBV10-3 . CAIRPGQGTDEQFF TGTGCCATCAGACCAGGACAGGGTACGGATGAGCAGTTCTTC
TRBJ2-7 TRBD1 TRBV19 . CASRNDRAPYEQYF TGTGCCAGTAGGAATGACAGGGCCCCCTACGAGCAGTACTTC
TRBJ2-2 . TRBV6-1 . CASRAEPDTGELFF TGTGCCAGCAGGGCCGAACCCGACACCGGGGAGCTGTTTTTT
TRBJ1-2 TRBD1 TRBV29-1 . CSGGQPNYGYTF TGCAGCGGGGGACAGCCTAACTATGGCTACACCTTC
TRBJ2-1 TRBD2 TRBV5-4 . CASSLGLAGANEQFF TGTGCCAGCAGCTTGGGACTAGCGGGGGCCAATGAGCAGTTCTTC
TRBJ2-5 . TRBV27 . CASRLQVVTETQYF TGTGCCAGCAGACTCCAGGTGGTGACGGAGACCCAGTACTTC
TRBJ2-2 TRBD1 TRBV7-3 few CASSLHPGTENTGELFF TGTGCCAGCAGCCTCCACCCCGGGACAGAGAACACCGGGGAGCTGTTTTTT
TRBJ2-1 TRBD2 TRBV11-3 . CASSLARLAGYNEQFF TGTGCCAGCAGCTTAGCCCGACTAGCGGGGTACAATGAGCAGTTCTTC
TRBJ2-1 TRBD2 TRBV6-5 . CASSRPGGVQFF TGTGCCAGCAGTAGACCGGGGGGGGTGCAGTTCTTC
TRBJ2-2 . TRBV7-6 . CASSSTPNTGELFF TGTGCCAGCAGCTCGACACCGAACACCGGGGAGCTGTTTTTT
TRBJ2-7 . TRBV28 . CASSLSTYEQYF TGTGCCAGCAGTTTAAGCACCTACGAGCAGTACTTC
TRBJ1-1 TRBD1 TRBV29-1 once CSVDRGRNTEAFF TGCAGCGTGGACAGGGGGCGTAACACTGAAGCTTTCTTT
TRBJ2-7 TRBD1 TRBV7-9 . CASSTTGGSYEQYF TGTGCCAGCAGCACCACAGGGGGCTCCTACGAGCAGTACTTC
TRBJ1-5 . TRBV27 once CASSLYGSGSNQPQHF TGTGCCAGCAGTTTGTACGGCTCGGGGAGCAATCAGCCCCAGCATTTT
TRBJ2-3 . TRBV5-6 . CASTRDDTQYF TGTGCCAGCACCCGGGATGATACGCAGTATTTT
TRBJ2-7 . TRBV28 . CASSLAGAEHF TGTGCCAGCAGTTTAGCGGGGGCAGAACACTTC
TRBJ1-1 TRBD1 TRBV18 . CASLFTGGPMNTEAFF TGTGCCAGCCTTTTTACAGGGGGCCCCATGAACACTGAAGCTTTCTTT
TRBJ2-1 TRBD2 TRBV15 . CATSRGRTSGEDEQFF TGTGCCACCAGCAGAGGAAGGACTAGCGGCGAGGATGAGCAGTTCTTC
TRBJ1-2 . TRBV30 . CAWSVLRRGSGYTF TGTGCCTGGAGTGTACTCCGCAGGGGTTCTGGCTACACCTTC
TRBJ2-3 TRBD2 TRBV6-6 . CASSYSSSGNADTQYF TGTGCCAGCAGTTACTCGAGTAGCGGGAATGCAGATACGCAGTATTTT
TRBJ2-7 . TRBV19 few CASSRTPYEQYF TGTGCCAGTAGTCGGACACCCTACGAGCAGTACTTC
TRBJ2-3 TRBD1 TRBV7-3 . CASSSTGTGDTQYF TGTGCCAGCAGCTCAACCGGGACAGGGGACACGCAGTATTTT
TRBJ1-1 TRBD1 TRBV10-3 . CAIHPGQGARAEAFF TGTGCCATCCATCCGGGACAGGGGGCGAGGGCTGAAGCTTTCTTT
TRBJ2-7 TRBD2 TRBV5-1 few CASSLVGSGNYEQYF TGCGCCAGCAGCTTGGTGGGTAGCGGGAACTACGAGCAGTACTTC
TRBJ1-1 TRBD1 TRBV5-1 . CASSSRGDRPAFF TGCGCCAGCAGCTCTCGGGGGGACAGGCCAGCTTTCTTT
TRBJ1-2 TRBD1 TRBV19 . CASSIPGTGGSYGYTF TGTGCCAGTAGTATCCCCGGGACAGGGGGCTCATATGGCTACACCTTC
TRBJ1-6 . TRBV6-1 . CASSERAGYNSPLHF TGTGCCAGCAGTGAAAGGGCAGGGTATAATTCACCCCTCCACTTT
TRBJ2-1 . TRBV14 few CASSQGASMGNEQFF TGTGCCAGCAGCCAAGGGGCTAGCATGGGTAATGAGCAGTTCTTC
TRBJ1-1 TRBD1 TRBV6-1 . CASRRQGFPEAFF TGTGCCAGCAGAAGACAGGGGTTCCCTGAAGCTTTCTTT
TRBJ1-1 TRBD1 TRBV11-2 few CASRDRGSGTEAFF TGTGCCAGCAGGGACAGGGGGTCTGGGACTGAAGCTTTCTTT
TRBJ1-1 . TRBV29-1 few CSALKEQGTEAFF TGCAGCGCACTCAAAGAACAGGGTACTGAAGCTTTCTTT